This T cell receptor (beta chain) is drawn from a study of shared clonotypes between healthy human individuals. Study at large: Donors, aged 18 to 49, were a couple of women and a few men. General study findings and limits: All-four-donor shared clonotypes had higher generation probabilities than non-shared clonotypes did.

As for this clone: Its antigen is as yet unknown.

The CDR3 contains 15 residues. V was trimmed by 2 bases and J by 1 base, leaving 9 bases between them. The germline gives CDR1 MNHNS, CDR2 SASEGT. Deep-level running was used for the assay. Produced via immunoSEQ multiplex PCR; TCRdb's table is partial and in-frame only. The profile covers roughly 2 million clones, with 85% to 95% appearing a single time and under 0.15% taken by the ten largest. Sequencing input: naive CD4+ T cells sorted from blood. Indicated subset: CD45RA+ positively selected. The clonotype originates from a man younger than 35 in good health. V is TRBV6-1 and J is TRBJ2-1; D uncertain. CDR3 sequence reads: CASSESWGSYNEQFF. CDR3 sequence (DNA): TGTGCCAGCAGTGAAAGTTGGGGATCCTACAATGAGCAGTTCTTC.